A selection of T cell receptor beta chains follows, all from one sample in a study of blood T cell repertoires in COVID-19. Profiled with immunoSEQ multiplex PCR; TCRdb holds only in-frame clones, not every one. The sample includes some 400,000 clones, approximately 91% of them seen just once. Sequencing used PBMCs or T cells enriched from blood (not recorded which). The receptors shown here come from a woman aged 40 to 50 who had been exposed to COVID-19. CDR3s include the opening cysteine and the closing phenylalanine or tryptophan. The order of the fields is J gene, D gene, clone size, V gene, CDR3 DNA, CDR3 protein. The D gene is left open where the match is weak. Part of the rows lack a size; the others show once, few, many or a class for expanded clones.

j_gene: TRBJ1-1; d_gene: TRBD1; abundance: NA; v_gene: TRBV19; CDR3nt: TGTGCCAGTAGTGCCGACTCAGGGGGAACTGAAGCTTTCTTT; CDR3aa: CASSADSGGTEAFF
j_gene: TRBJ1-2; d_gene: NA; abundance: NA; v_gene: TRBV29-1; CDR3nt: TGCAGCGTTGATTCCCCCGACAGCTATGGCTACACCTTC; CDR3aa: CSVDSPDSYGYTF
j_gene: TRBJ1-3; d_gene: NA; abundance: NA; v_gene: TRBV18; CDR3nt: TGTGCCAGCTCACCGCCCGACAGGAAAAACACCATATATTTT; CDR3aa: CASSPPDRKNTIYF
j_gene: TRBJ1-1; d_gene: NA; abundance: few; v_gene: TRBV27; CDR3nt: TGTGCCAGCAGCAACCGGGTTACTGAAGCTTTCTTT; CDR3aa: CASSNRVTEAFF
j_gene: TRBJ1-3; d_gene: TRBD1; abundance: NA; v_gene: TRBV5-6; CDR3nt: TGTGCCAGCAGCTTGGTGACAGGGGGCATATATTTT; CDR3aa: CASSLVTGGIYF
j_gene: TRBJ1-1; d_gene: NA; abundance: NA; v_gene: TRBV2; CDR3nt: TGTGCCAGCAGGGCGGACATGAACACTGAAGCTTTCTTT; CDR3aa: CASRADMNTEAFF
j_gene: TRBJ1-2; d_gene: NA; abundance: NA; v_gene: TRBV2; CDR3nt: TGTGCCAGCAGGATGACAGTACCCTATGGCTACACCTTC; CDR3aa: CASRMTVPYGYTF
j_gene: TRBJ1-2; d_gene: NA; abundance: few; v_gene: TRBV12-3/TRBV12-4; CDR3nt: TGTGCCAGCAGTTTAGGGGGCAGTGGCTACACCTTC; CDR3aa: CASSLGGSGYTF
j_gene: TRBJ1-2; d_gene: NA; abundance: NA; v_gene: TRBV6-5; CDR3nt: TGTGCCAGCAGGTCTACGGGACTTCGCAGTTCAGGCTACACCTTC; CDR3aa: CASRSTGLRSSGYTF
j_gene: TRBJ1-2; d_gene: TRBD1; abundance: NA; v_gene: TRBV10-1; CDR3nt: TGCGCCAGCAGTCCCGACTACAGGGGGCAAGGCTACACCTTC; CDR3aa: CASSPDYRGQGYTF
j_gene: TRBJ1-4; d_gene: TRBD1; abundance: NA; v_gene: TRBV19; CDR3nt: TGTGCCAGTACCCTTGGAACAGGGGCAAATGAAAAACTGTTTTTT; CDR3aa: CASTLGTGANEKLFF
j_gene: TRBJ1-5; d_gene: NA; abundance: NA; v_gene: TRBV10-1; CDR3nt: TGCGCCAGCAGTGAGAGGTTCAGGCCAGGGTGGATTCAGCCCCAGCATTTT; CDR3aa: CASSERFRPGWIQPQHF
j_gene: TRBJ1-1; d_gene: TRBD1; abundance: NA; v_gene: TRBV13; CDR3nt: TGTGCCAGCAGTATAAACAGGGGCAGCACTGAAGCTTTCTTT; CDR3aa: CASSINRGSTEAFF
j_gene: TRBJ1-5; d_gene: TRBD1; abundance: NA; v_gene: TRBV7-2; CDR3nt: TGTGCCAGCAGCTTAGAAGGGGGCAGAAATCAGCCCCAGCATTTT; CDR3aa: CASSLEGGRNQPQHF
j_gene: TRBJ1-1; d_gene: NA; abundance: NA; v_gene: TRBV2; CDR3nt: TGTGCCGGAACTTACAGGGTGAACACTGAAGCTTTCTTT; CDR3aa: CAGTYRVNTEAFF
j_gene: TRBJ2-2; d_gene: NA; abundance: NA; v_gene: TRBV4-2; CDR3nt: TGTGCCAGCAGCCAAGAAACTAGCACCGGGGAGCTGTTTTTT; CDR3aa: CASSQETSTGELFF
j_gene: TRBJ1-4; d_gene: TRBD1; abundance: NA; v_gene: TRBV29-1; CDR3nt: TGCAGCGTTGGCATGAAGGGGGCGGGTGAAAAACTGTTTTTT; CDR3aa: CSVGMKGAGEKLFF
j_gene: TRBJ1-2; d_gene: TRBD1; abundance: NA; v_gene: TRBV11-2; CDR3nt: TGTGCCAGCAGCCCCCTACGACAGGGGATTAGCTATGGCTACACCTTC; CDR3aa: CASSPLRQGISYGYTF
j_gene: TRBJ1-2; d_gene: NA; abundance: NA; v_gene: TRBV27; CDR3nt: TGTGCCAGCAGTTCGGGTCGGTTTCCGGGCTATGGCTACACCTTC; CDR3aa: CASSSGRFPGYGYTF
j_gene: TRBJ2-7; d_gene: TRBD2; abundance: NA; v_gene: TRBV5-6; CDR3nt: TGTGCCAGCAGCTTGGGCAGCGGGAGGGCCTACGAGCAGTACTTC; CDR3aa: CASSLGSGRAYEQYF
j_gene: TRBJ1-2; d_gene: TRBD1; abundance: few; v_gene: TRBV6-2/TRBV6-3; CDR3nt: TGTGCCAGCAGCCGGACAGGGGGAGGCTATGGCTACACCTTC; CDR3aa: CASSRTGGGYGYTF
j_gene: TRBJ2-2; d_gene: TRBD2; abundance: NA; v_gene: TRBV19; CDR3nt: TGTGCCAGTAGTACCGGGACTAGCGGGAGGAACACCGGGGAGCTGTTTTTT; CDR3aa: CASSTGTSGRNTGELFF
j_gene: TRBJ2-1; d_gene: TRBD2; abundance: few; v_gene: TRBV18; CDR3nt: TGTGCCAGCTCACCCGGGGAGGGCCGTAGGCCCTACAATGAGCAGTTCTTC; CDR3aa: CASSPGEGRRPYNEQFF
j_gene: TRBJ2-7; d_gene: NA; abundance: NA; v_gene: TRBV10-1; CDR3nt: TGCGCCAGCAGTGATGGGGGACTCCGCGGCGAGCAGTACTTC; CDR3aa: CASSDGGLRGEQYF
j_gene: TRBJ1-5; d_gene: NA; abundance: once; v_gene: TRBV2; CDR3nt: TGTGCCAGCAGTGGTAAAATTAATTATAGCAATCAGCCCCAGCATTTT; CDR3aa: CASSGKINYSNQPQHF
j_gene: TRBJ1-2; d_gene: NA; abundance: NA; v_gene: TRBV30; CDR3nt: TGTGCCTGGATTTGGGCAGGGCCTGACTATGGCTACACCTTC; CDR3aa: CAWIWAGPDYGYTF
j_gene: TRBJ2-1; d_gene: TRBD2; abundance: NA; v_gene: TRBV19; CDR3nt: TGTGCCAGTAGTTCTAGCGGGAGGGCTTTAGATGAGCAGTTCTTC; CDR3aa: CASSSSGRALDEQFF
j_gene: TRBJ1-2; d_gene: NA; abundance: NA; v_gene: TRBV6-5; CDR3nt: TGTGCCTCCACACCCCGGGGGGGACTCTATGGCTACACCTTC; CDR3aa: CASTPRGGLYGYTF
j_gene: TRBJ2-7; d_gene: TRBD2; abundance: NA; v_gene: TRBV4-1; CDR3nt: TGCGCCAGCAGCCAAGGGACTAGCGGCGAGCAGTACTTC; CDR3aa: CASSQGTSGEQYF
j_gene: TRBJ1-3; d_gene: NA; abundance: NA; v_gene: TRBV19; CDR3nt: TGTGCCAGTAGTATAACAGGGACCTCTGGAAACACCATATATTTT; CDR3aa: CASSITGTSGNTIYF
j_gene: TRBJ1-1; d_gene: TRBD1; abundance: once; v_gene: TRBV6-6; CDR3nt: TGTGCCAGCAGAGACCTGGACAGGCGGAACACTGAAGCTTTCTTT; CDR3aa: CASRDLDRRNTEAFF
j_gene: TRBJ1-5; d_gene: NA; abundance: NA; v_gene: TRBV5-1; CDR3nt: TGCGCCAGCAGCTTGGAGGGGCACAATCAGCCCCAGCATTTT; CDR3aa: CASSLEGHNQPQHF
j_gene: TRBJ2-7; d_gene: TRBD1; abundance: NA; v_gene: TRBV3-1/TRBV3-2; CDR3nt: TGTGCCAGCAGCACCGGACAGGGGTTCGGCGAGCAGTACTTC; CDR3aa: CASSTGQGFGEQYF
j_gene: TRBJ1-6; d_gene: TRBD1; abundance: NA; v_gene: TRBV18; CDR3nt: TGTGCCAGCTCGCGATACGGACAGGGAGGCTCACCCCTCCACTTT; CDR3aa: CASSRYGQGGSPLHF
j_gene: TRBJ2-5; d_gene: NA; abundance: NA; v_gene: TRBV5-1; CDR3nt: TGCGCCAGCAGCTTGGGGGGGCGCCGAGAGACCCAGTACTTC; CDR3aa: CASSLGGRRETQYF
j_gene: TRBJ2-1; d_gene: NA; abundance: NA; v_gene: TRBV12-3/TRBV12-4; CDR3nt: TGTGCCAGCAGTTCCGAAAGGCGGGATGAGCAGTTCTTC; CDR3aa: CASSSERRDEQFF